Sequencing of this T cell receptor beta chain was carried out in a study of cytotoxic CD8 clonotypes in ibrutinib-treated CLL. The CDR3 is 13 residues long. Looked up from germline, CDR1 is KGHSH and CDR2 is LQKENI. Trimming removed 6 bases from V and 4 bases from J, with 10 bases in between. Only in-frame clones appear in the TCRdb table, and some are missing; sequencing was by immunoSEQ multiplex PCR. The data hold about 160,000 clones, with roughly 77% observed a single time. The specimen was PBMCs, collected after 12 months of ibrutinib treatment. This chain links TRBV18 with TRBJ2-1; tentative D call: TRBD1 (6 bases). This sequence originates from a human donor with chronic lymphocytic leukemia. The CDR3 is CASSEDRYNEQFF. In nucleotides, the CDR3 is TGTGCCAGCTCCGAGGACAGATACAATGAGCAGTTCTTC.